This record concerns one T cell receptor beta chain sequence. Its target is unknown. This sample was taken from a study of shared clonotypes between healthy human individuals. Deep-level settings were used for running the assay. Repertoires were generated with immunoSEQ multiplex PCR, while TCRdb's copy carries only in-frame clones and drops some. The sample has around 750,000 clones, around two thirds seen once; the top ten hold 1.5% to 2%. Germline V CDR1 and CDR2: SGHNT, YYREEE (reference sequence). V was trimmed by 5 bases and J by 0 bases, leaving 11 bases between them. There are 14 residues in the CDR3. Regarding the study as a whole: Only a few donors were included, so the genetic and exposure-history diversity represented was limited.

Sample: memory CD4+ T cells sorted from blood. Subset specified: CD45RA-negative fraction. The chain carries TRBV5-4 and TRBJ2-5; a possible D gene is TRBD1 (6 bases). The TCR comes from a woman aged 25 to 45 in good health. The CDR3 protein is CASSLGQYQETQYF. The CDR3 DNA sequence: TGTGCCAGCAGTCTTGGACAGTACCAAGAGACCCAGTACTTC.